The sequence of this T cell receptor (beta chain) was determined in a study of shared T cell receptors in the human thymus. This clone appeared once. This CDR3 is 15 amino acids long. Trimming left V 7 bases short and J 3 bases short, with 17 bases between. CDR1 is MDHEN and CDR2 is SYDVKM in the germline V gene. The protocol was immunoSEQ multiplex PCR, while the TCRdb copy is restricted to in-frame clones and leaves out a portion. This table has about 660,000 clones, around 89% appearing once. This same sample was also taken into another study, of human thymus T cells. From that second work: Thymus tissue for the work was resected from patients undergoing corrective heart surgery. Usage of V and J genes appeared biased in thymic and blood repertoires. Among unrelated individuals, related research reported thymic repertoires that overlapped highly.

The TCR was taken from a boy in the first two years of life with a congenital heart defect. The sequenced sample was thymocytes. The chain has TRBV28 and TRBJ2-3, with D maybe TRBD2 (6 bases). CDR3 sequence: CASILRGLKTDTQYF. The CDR3 nucleotides are TGTGCCAGCATCCTCCGTGGACTAAAGACAGATACGCAGTATTTT.